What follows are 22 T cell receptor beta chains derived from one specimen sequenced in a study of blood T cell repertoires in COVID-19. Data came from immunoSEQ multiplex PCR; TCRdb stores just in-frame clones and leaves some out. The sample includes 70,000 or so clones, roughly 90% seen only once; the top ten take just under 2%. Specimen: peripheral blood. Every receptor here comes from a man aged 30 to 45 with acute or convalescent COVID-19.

CDR3 loop: CASSVGEGALTGELFF. The CDR3 DNA sequence: TGTGCCAGCAGCGTAGGCGAAGGGGCCCTCACCGGGGAGCTGTTTTTT. The chain carries TRBV9 and TRBJ2-2, with D perhaps matching TRBD1 (5 bases). The CDR3 contains 16 residues. Germline V CDR1 and CDR2: SGDLS, YYNGEE. V was clipped by 0 bases and J by 4 bases, with 13 bases between them.

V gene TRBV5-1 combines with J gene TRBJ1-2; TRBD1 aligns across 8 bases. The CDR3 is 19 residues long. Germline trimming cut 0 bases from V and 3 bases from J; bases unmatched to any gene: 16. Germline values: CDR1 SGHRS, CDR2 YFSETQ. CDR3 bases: TGCGCCAGCAGCTTGGACTCAGTGGGACAGGCGGTTAATCACTATGGCTACACCTTC. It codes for CASSLDSVGQAVNHYGYTF.

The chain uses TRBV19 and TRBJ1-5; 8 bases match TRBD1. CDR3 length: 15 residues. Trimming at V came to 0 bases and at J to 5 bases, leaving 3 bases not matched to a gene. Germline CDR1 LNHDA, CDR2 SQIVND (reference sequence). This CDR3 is CASSIDRGLDQPQHF. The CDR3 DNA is TGTGCCAGTAGTATAGACAGGGGGCTTGATCAGCCCCAGCATTTT. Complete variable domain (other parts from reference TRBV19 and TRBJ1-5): DGGITQSPKYLFRKEGQNVTLSCEQNLNHDAMYWYRQDPGQGLRLIYYSQIVNDFQKGDIAEGYSVSREKKESFPLTVTSAQKNPTAFYLCASSIDRGLDQPQHFGDGTRLSIL.

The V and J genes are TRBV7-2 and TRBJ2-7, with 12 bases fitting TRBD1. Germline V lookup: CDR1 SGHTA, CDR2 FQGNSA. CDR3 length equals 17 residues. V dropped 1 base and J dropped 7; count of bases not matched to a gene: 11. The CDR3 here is CASSLVGQGAIQVEQYF. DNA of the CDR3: TGTGCCAGCAGCTTAGTGGGACAGGGGGCCATCCAGGTGGAGCAGTACTTC.

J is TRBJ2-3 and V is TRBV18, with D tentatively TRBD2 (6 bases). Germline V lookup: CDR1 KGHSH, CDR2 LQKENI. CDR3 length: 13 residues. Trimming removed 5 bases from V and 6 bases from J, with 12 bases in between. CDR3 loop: CASSFSSVDTQYF. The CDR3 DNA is TGTGCCAGCTCATTTTCTAGCGTGGATACGCAGTATTTT.

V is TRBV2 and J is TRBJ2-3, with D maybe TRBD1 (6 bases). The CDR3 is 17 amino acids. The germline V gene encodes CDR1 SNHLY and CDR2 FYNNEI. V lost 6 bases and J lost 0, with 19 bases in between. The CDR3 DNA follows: TGTGCCAGCAGCCAAACCTCAGGGGTTCATAGCACAGATACGCAGTATTTT. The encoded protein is CASSQTSGVHSTDTQYF.

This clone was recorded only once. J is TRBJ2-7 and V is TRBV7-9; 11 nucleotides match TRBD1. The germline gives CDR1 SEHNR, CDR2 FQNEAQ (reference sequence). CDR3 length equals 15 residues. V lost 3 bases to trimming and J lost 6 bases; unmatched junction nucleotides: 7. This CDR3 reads CASSFWGQGVGEQYF. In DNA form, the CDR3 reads TGTGCCAGCAGCTTTTGGGGACAGGGGGTCGGCGAGCAGTACTTC.

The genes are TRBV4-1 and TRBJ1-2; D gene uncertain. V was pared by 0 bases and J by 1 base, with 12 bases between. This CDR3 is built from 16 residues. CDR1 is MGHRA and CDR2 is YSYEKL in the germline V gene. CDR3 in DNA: TGCGCCAGCAGCCAAGAGCGGAGGGCCCTTAACTATGGCTACACCTTC. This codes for CASSQERRALNYGYTF.

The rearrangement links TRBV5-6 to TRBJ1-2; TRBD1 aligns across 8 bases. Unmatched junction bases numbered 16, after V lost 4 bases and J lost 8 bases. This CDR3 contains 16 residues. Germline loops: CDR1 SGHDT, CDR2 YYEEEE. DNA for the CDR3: TGTGCCAGCAGCCTGTTGAAAAGGAATGACAGGGGCGGCTACACCTTC. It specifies CASSLLKRNDRGGYTF.

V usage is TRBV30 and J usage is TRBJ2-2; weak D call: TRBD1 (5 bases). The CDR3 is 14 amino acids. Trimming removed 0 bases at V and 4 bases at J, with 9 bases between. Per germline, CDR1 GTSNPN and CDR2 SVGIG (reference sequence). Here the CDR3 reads CAWSVEGVTGELFF. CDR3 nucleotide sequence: TGTGCCTGGAGTGTCGAAGGGGTCACCGGGGAGCTGTTTTTT.

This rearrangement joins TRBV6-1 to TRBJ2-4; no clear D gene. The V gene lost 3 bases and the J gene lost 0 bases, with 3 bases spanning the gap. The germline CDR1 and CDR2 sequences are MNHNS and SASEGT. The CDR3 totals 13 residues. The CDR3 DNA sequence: TGTGCCAGCAGTGACCTAGCCAAAAACATTCAGTACTTC. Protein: CASSDLAKNIQYF.

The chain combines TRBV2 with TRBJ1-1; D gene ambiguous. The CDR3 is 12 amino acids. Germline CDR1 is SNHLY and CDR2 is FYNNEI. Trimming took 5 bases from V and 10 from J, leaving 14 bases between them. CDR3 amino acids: CASSQTSSGAFF. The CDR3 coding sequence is TGTGCCAGCAGTCAGACAAGTAGTGGAGCTTTCTTT.

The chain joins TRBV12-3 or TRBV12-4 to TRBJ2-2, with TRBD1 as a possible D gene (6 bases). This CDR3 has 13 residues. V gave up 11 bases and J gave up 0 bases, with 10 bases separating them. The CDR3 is CAGGQTNTGELFF. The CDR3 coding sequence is TGTGCCGGCGGACAGACGAACACCGGGGAGCTGTTTTTT.

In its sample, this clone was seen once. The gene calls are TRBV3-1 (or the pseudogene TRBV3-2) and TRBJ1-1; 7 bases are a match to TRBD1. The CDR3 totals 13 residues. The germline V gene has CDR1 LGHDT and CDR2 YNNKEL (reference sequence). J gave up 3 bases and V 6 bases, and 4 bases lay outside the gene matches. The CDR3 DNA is TGTGCCAGCAGATTTCAGGGGGACACTGAAGCTTTCTTT. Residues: CASRFQGDTEAFF.

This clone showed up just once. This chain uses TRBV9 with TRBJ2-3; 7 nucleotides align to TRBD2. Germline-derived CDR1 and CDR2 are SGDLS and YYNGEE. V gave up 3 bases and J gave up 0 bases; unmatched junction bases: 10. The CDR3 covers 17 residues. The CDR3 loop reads CASSARLAATSTDTQYF. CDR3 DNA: TGTGCCAGCAGCGCCCGACTAGCAGCCACTAGCACAGATACGCAGTATTTT.

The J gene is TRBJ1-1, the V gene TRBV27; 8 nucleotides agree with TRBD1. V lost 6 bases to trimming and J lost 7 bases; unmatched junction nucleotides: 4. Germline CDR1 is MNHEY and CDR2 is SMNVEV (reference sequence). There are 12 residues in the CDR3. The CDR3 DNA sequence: TGTGCCAGCAGCCAACAGGGGGGTGAAGCTTTCTTT. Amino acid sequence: CASSQQGGEAFF.

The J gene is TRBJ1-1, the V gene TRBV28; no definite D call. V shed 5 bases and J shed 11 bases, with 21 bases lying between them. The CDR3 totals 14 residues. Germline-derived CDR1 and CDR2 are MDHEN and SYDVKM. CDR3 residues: CASSPLLDTHKAFF. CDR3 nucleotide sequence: TGTGCCAGCAGTCCCCTTTTAGACACTCATAAGGCTTTCTTT.

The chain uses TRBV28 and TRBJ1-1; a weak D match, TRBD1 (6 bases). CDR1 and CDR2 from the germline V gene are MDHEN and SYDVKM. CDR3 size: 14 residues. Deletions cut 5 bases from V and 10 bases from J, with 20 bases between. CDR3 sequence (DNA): TGTGCCAGCAGTCGGACAGTCCCGGGGATGGTAGCTTTCTTT. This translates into CASSRTVPGMVAFF. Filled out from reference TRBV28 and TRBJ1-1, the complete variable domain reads DVKVTQSSRYLVKRTGEKVFLECVQDMDHENMFWYRQDPGLGLRLIYFSYDVKMKEKGDIPEGYSVSREKKERFSLILESASTNQTSMYLCASSRTVPGMVAFFGQGTRLTVV.

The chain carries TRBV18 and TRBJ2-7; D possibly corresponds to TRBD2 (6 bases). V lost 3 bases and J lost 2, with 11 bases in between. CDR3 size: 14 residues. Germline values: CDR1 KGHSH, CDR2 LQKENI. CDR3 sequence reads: CASSPGTDAYEQYV. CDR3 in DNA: TGTGCCAGCTCACCCGGGACTGACGCCTACGAGCAGTACGTC.

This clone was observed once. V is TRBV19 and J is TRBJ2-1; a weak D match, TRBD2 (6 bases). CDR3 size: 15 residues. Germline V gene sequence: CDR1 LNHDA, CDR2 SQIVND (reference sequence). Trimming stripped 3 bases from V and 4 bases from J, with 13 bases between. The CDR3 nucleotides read TGTGCCAGTAGTATTTATGGGGGGAAATACAATGAGCAGTTCTTC. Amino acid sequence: CASSIYGGKYNEQFF. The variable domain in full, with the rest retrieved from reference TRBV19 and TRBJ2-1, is DGGITQSPKYLFRKEGQNVTLSCEQNLNHDAMYWYRQDPGQGLRLIYYSQIVNDFQKGDIAEGYSVSREKKESFPLTVTSAQKNPTAFYLCASSIYGGKYNEQFFGPGTRLTVL.

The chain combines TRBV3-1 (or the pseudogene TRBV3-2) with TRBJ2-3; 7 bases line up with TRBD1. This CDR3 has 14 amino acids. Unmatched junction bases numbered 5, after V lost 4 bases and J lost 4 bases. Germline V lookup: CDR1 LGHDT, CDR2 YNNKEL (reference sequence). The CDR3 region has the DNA TGTGCCAGCAGCCCCAGGGGGACCGCAGATACGCAGTATTTT. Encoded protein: CASSPRGTADTQYF.

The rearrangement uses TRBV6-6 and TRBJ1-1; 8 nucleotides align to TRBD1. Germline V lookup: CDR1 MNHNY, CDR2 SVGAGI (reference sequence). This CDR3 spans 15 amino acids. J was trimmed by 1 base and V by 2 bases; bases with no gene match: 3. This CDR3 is CASSYQGAGNTEAFF. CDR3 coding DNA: TGTGCCAGCAGTTACCAGGGGGCGGGGAACACTGAAGCTTTCTTT.